The present T cell receptor (beta chain) was sequenced within a study of blood T cell repertoires in COVID-19. In the study overall: Acute-phase and convalescent COVID-19 samples originated in the United States, Italy and Spain. T cells, B-cell-depleted T cells, or PBMCs provided the cDNA or gDNA that served as material.

Profiling relied on immunoSEQ multiplex PCR, and the TCRdb table lists in-frame clones only, not all of them. The sample yields about 330,000 clones, approximately 90% seen once. Clinical histories supplied by participants themselves formed the basis of cohort assignment. The germline gives CDR1 LGHDT, CDR2 YNNKEL (reference sequence). Trimming left V 8 bases short and J 2 bases short, with 13 bases between. The CDR3 extends over 13 amino acids. This clonotype was obtained from a woman aged 25 to 39 who had recovered from COVID-19. The chain joins TRBV3-1 (or the pseudogene TRBV3-2) to TRBJ2-7, with D possibly TRBD2 on 5 matching bases. Sequenced: PBMCs or T cells enriched from blood (not recorded which). CDR3 DNA sequence: TGTGCCAGCTCACTAGGCACGCCCTACGAGCAGTACTTC. Translation gives CASSLGTPYEQYF.